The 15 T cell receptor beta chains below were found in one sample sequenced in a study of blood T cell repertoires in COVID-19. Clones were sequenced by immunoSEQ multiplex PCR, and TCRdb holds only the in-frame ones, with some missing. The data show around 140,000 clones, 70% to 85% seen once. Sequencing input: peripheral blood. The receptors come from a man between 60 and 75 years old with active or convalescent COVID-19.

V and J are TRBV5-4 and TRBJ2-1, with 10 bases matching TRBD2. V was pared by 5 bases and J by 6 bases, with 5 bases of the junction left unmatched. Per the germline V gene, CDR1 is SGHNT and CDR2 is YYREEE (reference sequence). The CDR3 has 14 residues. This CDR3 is CASSPGLASNEQFF. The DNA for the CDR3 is TGTGCCAGCAGTCCGGGACTAGCGAGCAATGAGCAGTTCTTC.

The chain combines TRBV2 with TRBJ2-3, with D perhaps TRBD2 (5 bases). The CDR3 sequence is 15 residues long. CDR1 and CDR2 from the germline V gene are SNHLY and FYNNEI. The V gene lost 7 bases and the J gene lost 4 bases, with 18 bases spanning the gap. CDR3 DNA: TGTGCCAGCAAATTGACCCCCGGGAACGCAGATACGCAGTATTTT. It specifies CASKLTPGNADTQYF. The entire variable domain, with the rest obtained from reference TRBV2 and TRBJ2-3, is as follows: EPEVTQTPSHQVTQMGQEVILRCVPISNHLYFYWYRQILGQKVEFLVSFYNNEISEKSEIFDDQFSVERPDGSNFTLKIRSTKLEDSAMYFCASKLTPGNADTQYFGPGTRLTVL.

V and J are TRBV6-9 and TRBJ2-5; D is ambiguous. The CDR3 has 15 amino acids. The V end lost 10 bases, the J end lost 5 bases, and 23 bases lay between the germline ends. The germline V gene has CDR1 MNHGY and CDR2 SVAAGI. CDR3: CAKPTPNGRRETQYF. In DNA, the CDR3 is TGTGCCAAACCCACACCTAATGGGCGTCGGGAGACCCAGTACTTC.

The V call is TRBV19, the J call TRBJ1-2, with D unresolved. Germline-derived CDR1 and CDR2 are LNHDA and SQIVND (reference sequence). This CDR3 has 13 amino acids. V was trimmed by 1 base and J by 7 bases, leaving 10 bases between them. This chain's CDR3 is CASSIGNSLGYTF. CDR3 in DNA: TGTGCCAGTAGTATAGGTAACAGCCTTGGCTACACCTTC.

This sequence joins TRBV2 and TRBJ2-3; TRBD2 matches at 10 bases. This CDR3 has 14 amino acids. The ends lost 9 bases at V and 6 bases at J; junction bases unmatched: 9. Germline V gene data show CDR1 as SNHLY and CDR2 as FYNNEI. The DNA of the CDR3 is TGTGCCAGGGCAACTAGCGGGGTTATTGATACGCAGTATTTT. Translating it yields CARATSGVIDTQYF.

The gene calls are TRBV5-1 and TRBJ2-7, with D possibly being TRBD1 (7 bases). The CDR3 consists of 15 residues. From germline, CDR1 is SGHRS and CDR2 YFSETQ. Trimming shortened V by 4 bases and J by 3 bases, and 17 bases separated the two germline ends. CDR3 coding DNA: TGCGCCAGCAGCCTGCGACAGGGAGGCATCTACGAGCAGTACTTC. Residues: CASSLRQGGIYEQYF.

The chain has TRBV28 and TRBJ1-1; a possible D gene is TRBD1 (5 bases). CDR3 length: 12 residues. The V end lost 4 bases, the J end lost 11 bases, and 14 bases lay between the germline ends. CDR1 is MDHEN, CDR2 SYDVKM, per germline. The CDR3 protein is CASSSQGLVAFF. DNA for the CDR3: TGTGCCAGCAGTTCGCAGGGATTAGTTGCTTTCTTT.

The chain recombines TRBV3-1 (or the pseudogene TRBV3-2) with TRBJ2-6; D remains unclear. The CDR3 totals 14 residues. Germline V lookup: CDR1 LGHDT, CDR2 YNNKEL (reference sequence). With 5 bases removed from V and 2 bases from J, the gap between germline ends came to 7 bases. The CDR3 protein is CASSSRAGANVLTF. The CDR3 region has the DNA TGTGCCAGCAGCTCCCGAGCTGGGGCCAACGTCCTGACTTTC.

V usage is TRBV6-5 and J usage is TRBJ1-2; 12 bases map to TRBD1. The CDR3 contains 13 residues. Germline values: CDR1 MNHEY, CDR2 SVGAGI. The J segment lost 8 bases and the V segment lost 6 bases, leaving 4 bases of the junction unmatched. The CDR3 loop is CASRGQGARGYTF. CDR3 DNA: TGTGCCAGCAGGGGACAGGGGGCACGGGGCTACACCTTC.

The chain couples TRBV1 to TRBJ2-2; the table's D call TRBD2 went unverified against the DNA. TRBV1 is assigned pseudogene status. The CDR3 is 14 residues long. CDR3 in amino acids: CTSSRRGKAGELFF. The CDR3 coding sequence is TGCACCAGCAGCCGTCGGGGAAAGGCCGGGGAGCTGTTTTTT.

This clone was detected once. The CDR3 nucleotides read TGTGCCAGCTCACCACTGGACAGGAGCGGAGAAAACTATGGCTACACCTTC. It encodes CASSPLDRSGENYGYTF. The rearrangement joins TRBV18 to TRBJ1-2; 7 bases line up with TRBD1. Germline V CDR1 and CDR2: KGHSH, LQKENI. The CDR3 runs 17 residues. Trimming at V came to 1 base and at J to 2 bases, leaving 10 bases not matched to a gene.

The CDR3 DNA follows: TGTGCCACCAGTGATTTGGGTAGCGGCTACACCTTC. Translating gives CATSDLGSGYTF. The V gene is TRBV24-1, the J gene TRBJ1-2; D is unclear. Between the trimmed V and J ends, which lost 0 bases and 8 bases, there was a span of 6 bases. Germline lookup yields CDR1 KGHDR and CDR2 SFDVKD. The CDR3 runs to 12 residues.

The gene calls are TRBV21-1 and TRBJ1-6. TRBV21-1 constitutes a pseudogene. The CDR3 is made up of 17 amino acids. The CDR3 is CASSISGGCSYNSPLHF. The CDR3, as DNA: TGTGCCAGCAGCATTTCTGGGGGGTGCTCCTATAATTCACCCCTCCACTTT.

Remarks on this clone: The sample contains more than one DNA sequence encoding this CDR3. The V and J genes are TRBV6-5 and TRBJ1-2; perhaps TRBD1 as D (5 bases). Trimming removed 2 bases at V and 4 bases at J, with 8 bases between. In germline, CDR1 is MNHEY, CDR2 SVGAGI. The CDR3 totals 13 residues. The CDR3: CASSYPGGYGYTF. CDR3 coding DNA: TGTGCCAGCAGTTACCCGGGGGGCTATGGCTACACCTTC.

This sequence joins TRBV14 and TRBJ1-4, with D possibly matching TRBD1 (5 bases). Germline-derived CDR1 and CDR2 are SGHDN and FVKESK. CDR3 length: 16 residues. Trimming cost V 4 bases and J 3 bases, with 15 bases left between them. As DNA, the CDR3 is TGTGCCAGCAGCCGGAGGAGGGGTAGGGCTAATGAAAAACTGTTTTTT. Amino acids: CASSRRRGRANEKLFF.